This TCR beta chain is from a study of early T cells in non-severe SARS-CoV-2 infection. In the study overall: With bulk RNA from unsorted whole blood as input, sequencing yielded unpaired chains.

The study's findings and limits: Database matching using VDJdb favored anti-spike CD8 responses, with private and CD4 specificities left missing.

cDNA molecules, individually, were tagged with unique molecular identifiers. TCRdb recomputed calls from the 5' RACE reads with MiXCR, one row per CDR3 protein. This sample carries 55,000 to 85,000 distinct CDR3 sequences, 8% to 10% of them seen once, and the ten largest clones take 15% to 18%. Only a few counts were recorded for this clonotype. Its matching antigen is unknown. The sample in question was whole blood, obtained at baseline. The receptor was isolated from an adult who was a healthcare worker with PCR-confirmed SARS-CoV-2 infection or an uninfected control (not recorded which).

The CDR3 nucleotides read TGTGCCACCGGACAGGGAAGGATGAGGGAGGACAAAGCTTTCTTT. Its translation is CATGQGRMREDKAFF. The chain links TRBV10-3 to TRBJ1-1; 8 nucleotides agree with TRBD1. Germline V gives CDR1 ENHRY, CDR2 SYGVKD. The CDR3 is made up of 15 amino acids. V lost 10 bases to trimming and J lost 9 bases; unmatched junction nucleotides: 19.